This TCR beta chain was profiled in a study of cytomegalovirus exposure and HLA in healthy donors. Overall study results and limits: Analyzed later, association rates of TCRs varied across HLA loci, with DRB1 most and HLA-C fewest.

Germline loops: CDR1 SGHRS, CDR2 YFSETQ. The CDR3 is 12 amino acids. PCR used 60 Vbeta primers and 13 Jbeta primers. Sequenced by immunoSEQ multiplex PCR; TCRdb stores in-frame clones only, minus some. The sample carries approximately 160,000 clones, approximately 78% recorded once. On this clone itself: Its antigen is unknown.

The chain recombines TRBV5-1 with TRBJ2-5, with D maybe TRBD2 (5 bases). The end of the DNA aligns better with TRBJ2-7, so the J call may be wrong. The receptor's source is a woman between 18 and 29 years old in good health and CMV-seronegative. Specimen: PBMCs. The DNA of the CDR3 is TGCGCCAGCAGAGACCGGGGTGCCGAGCAGTACTTC. It is translated as CASRDRGAEQYF.